The 2 T cell receptor beta chains given below trace back to one sample, sequenced in a study of cytomegalovirus exposure and HLA in healthy donors (dated by TCRdb to about 2017). The method behind the library was the immunoSEQ multiplex PCR assay. For the multiplex PCR, a mixture combining 60 forward primers for TCR Vbeta segments and 13 reverse primers for TCR Jbeta segments was used. TCRdb limited this immuneACCESS table to in-frame rearrangements with V and J called. A share of clones is missing; checked studies link under half to unresolved V genes, and the rest is unexplained. The sample profile shows over 150,000 clones; approximately 80% of them were found once. Together, the top ten hold under 5% of the sample. The sequenced sample was PBMCs. Receptor source: a man between 18 and 29 years old in good health and CMV-seronegative.

V usage is TRBV7-9 and J usage is TRBJ2-2; TRBD2 matches at 8 bases. This CDR3 is 15 amino acids long. Germline CDR1 reads SEHNR; CDR2 reads FQNEAQ (reference sequence). The junction had 12 bases not matched to a gene; V was cut back by 10 bases and J by 5 bases. The CDR3: CAIKSGSFLTGELFF. CDR3 sequence (DNA): TGTGCCATCAAGAGCGGGAGTTTTTTGACCGGGGAGCTGTTTTTT. The entire variable domain, with the rest obtained from reference TRBV7-9 and TRBJ2-2, is as follows: DTGVSQNPRHKITKRGQNVTFRCDPISEHNRLYWYRQTLGQGPEFLTYFQNEAQLEKSRLLSDRFSAERPKGSFSTLEIQRTEQGDSAMYLCAIKSGSFLTGELFFGEGSRLTVL.

The chain is built from TRBV6-5 and TRBJ2-2, with 9 bases identical to TRBD1. This CDR3 comprises 14 residues. Germline loops: CDR1 MNHEY, CDR2 SVGAGI. V was clipped by 4 bases and J by 6 bases; unmatched bases: 3. The CDR3 is CASSSGTGPGELFF. The CDR3 nucleotides are TGTGCCAGCAGTTCCGGGACAGGGCCCGGGGAGCTGTTTTTT.